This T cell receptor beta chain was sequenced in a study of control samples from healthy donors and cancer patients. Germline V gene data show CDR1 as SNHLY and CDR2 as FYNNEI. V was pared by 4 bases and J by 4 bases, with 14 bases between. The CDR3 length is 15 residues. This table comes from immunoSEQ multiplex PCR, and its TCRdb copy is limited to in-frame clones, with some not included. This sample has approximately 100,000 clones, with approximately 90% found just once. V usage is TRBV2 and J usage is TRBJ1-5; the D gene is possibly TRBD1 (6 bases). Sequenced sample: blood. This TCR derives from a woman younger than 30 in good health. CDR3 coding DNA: TGTGCCAGCAGTGGGGTGCGGACAGCAAATCAGCCCCAGCATTTT. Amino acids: CASSGVRTANQPQHF.